At least ten counts were recorded for the clone carrying this T cell receptor beta chain. The target antigen is unknown. These data are taken from a study of early T cells in non-severe SARS-CoV-2 infection. Study-wide results and caveats: Anti-spike CD8 specificities were favored by VDJdb matching, whose results missed private and CD4 specificities.

CDR1 LNHDA and CDR2 SQIVND come from the germline V gene (reference sequence). Trimming took 7 bases from V and 6 from J; bases not matched to a gene: 2. This CDR3 is built from 13 residues. Attachment of unique molecular identifiers to individual cDNA molecules was performed. TCRdb re-called the 5' RACE reads through MiXCR, storing one row per CDR3 protein. Of 60,000 to 75,000 distinct CDR3 sequences in the sample, approximately 10% were seen once. The source is an adult who was a healthcare worker with PCR-confirmed SARS-CoV-2 infection or an uninfected control (not recorded which). Material: whole blood, obtained at baseline. The chain uses TRBV19 and TRBJ2-2; 10 bases match TRBD2. The CDR3 DNA follows: TGTGCCAGTACTAGCGGGAGCCCCGGGGAGCTGTTTTTT. As protein: CASTSGSPGELFF.